Following are 6 T cell receptor beta chains from one sample sequenced in a study of cytomegalovirus exposure and HLA in healthy donors. The PCR employed 60 Vbeta primers together with 13 Jbeta primers. The protocol was immunoSEQ multiplex PCR, while the TCRdb copy is restricted to in-frame clones and leaves out a portion. The table lists about 160,000 clones, roughly 80% of them singletons. Input material: PBMCs. These receptor sequences come from a female donor in good health and CMV-seronegative.

The table lists this clone with a few counts. This chain connects TRBV19 to TRBJ2-1; D call uncertain. V lost 3 bases to trimming and J lost 10 bases, with 13 bases between them. The V gene's germline CDR1 is LNHDA and CDR2 SQIVND (reference sequence). The CDR3 contains 13 residues. The CDR3 sequence is CASSISSLGEQFF. CDR3 sequence (DNA): TGTGCCAGTAGTATTAGTTCTTTGGGCGAGCAGTTCTTC.

This chain uses TRBV5-1 with TRBJ2-7; D not resolved. Trimming removed 0 bases from V and 2 bases from J, with 6 bases in between. Germline CDR1 and CDR2: SGHRS and YFSETQ. The CDR3 is 13 amino acids. The CDR3 reads CASSLGAAYEQYF. As DNA, the CDR3 is TGCGCCAGCAGCTTGGGGGCCGCCTACGAGCAGTACTTC.

This sequence joins TRBV5-4 and TRBJ1-2, with 8 bases lining up with TRBD1. Germline CDR1 SGHNT, CDR2 YYREEE (reference sequence). The CDR3 has 14 residues. V shed 10 bases and J 7 bases; nucleotides not matched to a gene: 15. This chain's CDR3 is CAVPGGTPNGGYTF. The CDR3 nucleotides read TGTGCCGTCCCAGGGGGCACGCCCAACGGTGGCTACACCTTC.

The chain has TRBV7-2 and TRBJ2-3; TRBD1 is a possible D gene (5 bases). V was pared by 7 bases and J by 4 bases, with 21 bases between. CDR3 length equals 16 residues. Germline loops: CDR1 SGHTA, CDR2 FQGNSA. CDR3 in amino acids: CASTQNPQGVADTQYF. CDR3 coding DNA: TGTGCCAGCACCCAAAACCCGCAGGGTGTTGCAGATACGCAGTATTTT.

This chain joins TRBV2 and TRBJ2-3; a possible D gene is TRBD1 (6 bases). Trimming removed 5 bases at V and 0 bases at J, with 12 bases between. The CDR3 is made up of 15 amino acids. The germline CDR1 and CDR2 sequences are SNHLY and FYNNEI. Here the CDR3 reads CASSFGQTSTDTQYF. The CDR3 DNA reads as TGTGCCAGCAGTTTCGGACAGACTAGCACAGATACGCAGTATTTT.

This clone was recorded only once. This rearrangement joins TRBV11-2 to TRBJ1-5; D gene ambiguous. V shed 11 bases and J shed 4 bases, with 15 bases lying between them. Per germline, CDR1 SGHAT and CDR2 FQNNGV. This CDR3 contains 13 residues. In nucleotides, the CDR3 is TGTGCCCCCAGGACTAGAACTAATCAGCCCCAGCATTTT. It is translated as CAPRTRTNQPQHF.